This TCR beta chain derives from a study of blood T cell repertoires in COVID-19. Study details: PBMCs, B-cell-depleted T cells, or T cells were the source of the cDNA or gDNA that made up the material.

Repertoires were generated with immunoSEQ multiplex PCR, while TCRdb's copy carries only in-frame clones and drops some. The repertoire includes some 240,000 clones, around 83% of them detected once, and 1.4% sits in the top ten. The CDR3 extends over 15 amino acids. Trimming removed 4 bases from V and 7 bases from J, with 19 bases in between. The germline CDR1 and CDR2 sequences are LGHDT and YNNKEL (reference sequence). The sequence came from a woman between 35 and 50 years old who had recovered from COVID-19. J is TRBJ1-2 and V is TRBV3-1 (or the pseudogene TRBV3-2); no clear D gene. The specimen was peripheral blood. In DNA form, the CDR3 reads TGTGCCAGCAGCCCTTTCTCCGGGCCCGGGGTTGGCTACACCTTC. Protein: CASSPFSGPGVGYTF.